Each of the 17 T cell receptor beta chains below was sequenced from the same sample in a study of early T cells in non-severe SARS-CoV-2 infection. TCRdb used MiXCR to reprocess the 5' RACE reads, holding one entry per CDR3 protein. The sample has roughly 52,000 distinct CDR3 sequences, roughly 6% seen once. Material: whole blood, obtained at baseline. The origin of the receptors is an adult who was a healthcare worker with PCR-confirmed SARS-CoV-2 infection or an uninfected control (not recorded which).

This clonotype came up many times. J is TRBJ1-1 and V is TRBV11-2; 7 bases agree with TRBD1. This CDR3 region has 14 residues. The ends lost 3 bases at V and 4 bases at J; junction bases unmatched: 5. The germline CDR1 and CDR2 sequences are SGHAT and FQNNGV. The CDR3 reads CASSFTTGSTEAFF. The CDR3 DNA reads TGTGCCAGCAGCTTTACGACAGGGAGCACTGAAGCTTTCTTT.

Only a few counts were recorded for this clonotype. The chain combines TRBV20-1 with TRBJ2-3; 7 bases match TRBD2. The CDR3 extends over 15 amino acids. The germline gives CDR1 DFQATT, CDR2 SNEGSKA (reference sequence). V dropped 4 bases and J dropped 0; count of bases not matched to a gene: 7. CDR3 nucleotides: TGCAGTGCTACCCGGGATAGCGGGAGCACAGATACGCAGTATTTT. Amino acid sequence: CSATRDSGSTDTQYF.

The V and J genes are TRBV11-2 and TRBJ1-6; a weak D match, TRBD1 (5 bases). The germline V gene has CDR1 SGHAT and CDR2 FQNNGV. Trimming cost V 5 bases and J 7 bases, with 15 bases left between them. This CDR3 has 15 amino acids. The CDR3 DNA reads as TGTGCCAGCAGCAGATACGGGACCGGAAATTCACCCCTCCACTTT. This encodes CASSRYGTGNSPLHF.

This clonotype was counted many times. V is TRBV4-2 and J is TRBJ2-5; D remains unclear. This CDR3 has 15 amino acids. V dropped 1 base and J dropped 4 bases, with 13 bases sitting between them. In germline, CDR1 is LGHNA, CDR2 YNFKEQ. This CDR3 is CASSQGGELGETQYF. The CDR3 DNA is TGTGCCAGCAGCCAAGGCGGCGAATTAGGAGAGACCCAGTACTTC.

Many counts were recorded for this clonotype. This chain uses TRBV5-8 with TRBJ2-7, with TRBD1 identical over 11 bases. From germline, CDR1 is SGHTS and CDR2 YDEGEE. This CDR3 is built from 15 residues. Unmatched junction bases numbered 6, after V lost 4 bases and J lost 3 bases. The CDR3 region is CASSRPGQGGYEQYF. CDR3 nucleotide sequence: TGTGCCAGCAGCCGCCCGGGACAGGGGGGCTACGAGCAGTACTTC.

The genes are TRBV20-1 and TRBJ2-2; tentatively, D is TRBD2 (5 bases). Looked up from germline, CDR1 is DFQATT and CDR2 is SNEGSKA (reference sequence). The V end was cut by 0 bases, the J end by 3 bases, with 5 bases between. The CDR3 consists of 13 residues. The CDR3 DNA reads as TGCAGTGCTAGAGACGGGGACACCGGGGAGCTGTTTTTT. Translating gives CSARDGDTGELFF.

V gene TRBV29-1 combines with J gene TRBJ2-3; D is uncertain. CDR1 SQVTM and CDR2 ANQGSEA come from the germline V gene. V was clipped by 4 bases and J by 4 bases, with 6 bases between them. The CDR3 consists of 11 residues. The CDR3 coding sequence is TGCAGCGTTGCACAGCCAGATACGCAGTATTTT. Residues: CSVAQPDTQYF.

This clonotype has a count of ten or more. J is TRBJ2-1 and V is TRBV7-2, with D perhaps matching TRBD2 (6 bases). The germline V gene encodes CDR1 SGHTA and CDR2 FQGNSA. The CDR3 spans 15 residues. Trimming left V 5 bases short and J 2 bases short, with 13 bases between. The CDR3 loop reads CASSPGLPAYNEQFF. The DNA for the CDR3 is TGTGCCAGCAGCCCGGGACTCCCGGCCTACAATGAGCAGTTCTTC.

The chain couples TRBV6-6 to TRBJ2-1; 9 nucleotides match TRBD1. Germline lookup yields CDR1 MNHNY and CDR2 SVGAGI (reference sequence). Trimming cost V 0 bases and J 3 bases; bases outside gene matches: 12. The CDR3 spans 19 residues. CDR3 protein: CASSYSELSGTGNYNEQFF. The CDR3 DNA reads TGTGCCAGCAGTTACTCCGAACTCTCCGGGACAGGGAACTACAATGAGCAGTTCTTC.

The V gene is TRBV29-1, the J gene TRBJ2-3, with D hard to call. The CDR3 is 10 amino acids. Between the trimmed V and J ends, which lost 8 bases and 6 bases, there was a span of 9 bases. Germline V gives CDR1 SQVTM, CDR2 ANQGSEA. CDR3 protein: CSLGEDTQYF. The CDR3 DNA reads TGCAGCCTAGGAGAGGATACGCAGTATTTT.

This clonotype has more than one count but fewer than ten. The chain couples TRBV29-1 to TRBJ1-6; D not certain. Trimming took off 8 bases at V and 8 bases at J, with 10 bases between the two ends. The CDR3 sequence is 11 residues long. The germline gives CDR1 SQVTM, CDR2 ANQGSEA. The CDR3 region has the DNA TGCAGCCTAGCCCCTCATTCACCCCTCCACTTT. This sequence encodes CSLAPHSPLHF.

This clonotype was counted ten times or more. The chain recombines TRBV20-1 with TRBJ2-5; possible D gene TRBD1, 6 bases. V was cut by 0 bases and J by 4 bases, with 12 bases left in between. Per the germline V gene, CDR1 is DFQATT and CDR2 is SNEGSKA (reference sequence). This CDR3 contains 14 residues. The CDR3 region has the DNA TGCAGTGCTAGAGATGGGAGACAGGTAGAGACCCAGTACTTC. Its translation is CSARDGRQVETQYF.

This clonotype has just a few counts. The DNA for the CDR3 is TGTGCCAGCAGCTTAGCGCTAAGGGCAGGGGATGGCTACACCTTC. Residues: CASSLALRAGDGYTF. The rearrangement uses TRBV7-2 and TRBJ1-2; tentative D call: TRBD1 (6 bases). The CDR3 contains 15 residues. V was clipped by 0 bases and J by 6 bases, with 14 bases between them. Germline loops: CDR1 SGHTA, CDR2 FQGNSA.

By frequency in the sample, this clonotype is medium-sized. The chain recombines TRBV7-9 with TRBJ2-1; 7 nucleotides agree with TRBD2. CDR1 and CDR2 from the germline V gene are SEHNR and FQNEAQ (reference sequence). Unmatched junction bases numbered 3, after V lost 5 bases and J lost 2 bases. The CDR3 has 14 residues. CDR3 sequence (DNA): TGTGCCAGCAGCCCGAGCGGGGCCTACAATGAGCAGTTCTTC. The encoded protein is CASSPSGAYNEQFF.

This clonotype has at least ten counts. The chain combines TRBV27 with TRBJ1-6, with TRBD1 identical over 7 bases. After removal of 5 bases from V and 1 base from J, the junction contained 8 bases not matched to a gene. This CDR3 spans 17 amino acids. Germline values: CDR1 MNHEY, CDR2 SMNVEV (reference sequence). The CDR3 nucleotides read TGTGCCAGCAGTGCCGACAGGGTTGAGTCCTATAATTCACCCCTCCACTTT. Translated, it gives CASSADRVESYNSPLHF.

This clonotype has a count of ten or more. CDR3 amino acids: CASTVRGAVGELFF. In nucleotides, the CDR3 is TGTGCCAGCACCGTCAGGGGGGCGGTCGGGGAGCTGTTTTTT. The chain recombines TRBV12-3 or TRBV12-4 with TRBJ2-2; D is possibly TRBD1 (7 bases). The V and J ends lost 7 bases and 7 bases respectively, with 16 bases between them. This CDR3 is built from 14 residues.

This clonotype was counted many times. The V gene is TRBV4-1, the J gene TRBJ1-6; no clear D gene. The CDR3 is made up of 15 amino acids. Germline CDR1 reads MGHRA; CDR2 reads YSYEKL. V gave up 1 base and J gave up 4 bases, with 8 bases separating them. The CDR3 loop is CASSQAGRYNSPLHF. CDR3 DNA sequence: TGCGCCAGCAGCCAAGCTGGCCGGTATAATTCACCCCTCCACTTT.